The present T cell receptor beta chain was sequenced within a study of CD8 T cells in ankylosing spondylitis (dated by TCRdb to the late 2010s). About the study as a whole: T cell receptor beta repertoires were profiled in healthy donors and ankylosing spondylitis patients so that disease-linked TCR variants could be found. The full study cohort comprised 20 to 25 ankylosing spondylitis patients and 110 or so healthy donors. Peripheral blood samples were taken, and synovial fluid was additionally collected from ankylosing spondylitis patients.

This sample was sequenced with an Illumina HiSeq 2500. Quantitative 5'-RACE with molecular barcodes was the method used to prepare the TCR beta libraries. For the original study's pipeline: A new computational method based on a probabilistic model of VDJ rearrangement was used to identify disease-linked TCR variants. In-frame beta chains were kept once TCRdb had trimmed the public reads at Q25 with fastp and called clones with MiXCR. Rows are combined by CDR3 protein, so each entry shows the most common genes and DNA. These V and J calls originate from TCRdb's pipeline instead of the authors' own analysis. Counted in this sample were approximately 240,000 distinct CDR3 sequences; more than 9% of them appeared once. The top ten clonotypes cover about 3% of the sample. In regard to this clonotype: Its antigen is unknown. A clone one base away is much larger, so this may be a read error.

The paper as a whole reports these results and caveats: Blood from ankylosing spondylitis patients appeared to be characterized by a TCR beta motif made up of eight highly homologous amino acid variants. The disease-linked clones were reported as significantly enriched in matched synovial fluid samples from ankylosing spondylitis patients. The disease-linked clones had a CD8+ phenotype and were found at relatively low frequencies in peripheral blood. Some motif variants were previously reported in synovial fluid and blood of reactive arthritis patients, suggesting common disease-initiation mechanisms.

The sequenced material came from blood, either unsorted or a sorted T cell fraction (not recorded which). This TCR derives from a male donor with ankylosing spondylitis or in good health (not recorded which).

Read as DNA, the sequence is TGTACCAGCAGCGTAGAACAGGGGGCCACCGGGGAGCTGTTTTTT. This is translated as CTSSVEQGATGELFF. Recombination joined TRBV9 with TRBJ2-2; 9 bases in the junction line up with TRBD1. From cysteine to phenylalanine, the CDR3 is 15 amino acids long. Only the CDR3 portion is preserved as DNA: 45 bases, with reading frame beginning at the first base. CDR1 and CDR2 are read off the germline V gene as SGDLS and YYNGEE.